This T cell receptor beta chain was identified in a study of shared clonotypes between healthy human individuals (dated by TCRdb to about 2020). A note on the overall study: A few men and two women, aged 18 to 49 years, made up the cohort. Blood TCR repertoires of a handful of healthy adults were deeply sequenced to estimate repertoire size and the extent of clonotype sharing between individuals. To increase sequencing depth and limit assay-specific biases, different laboratories used diverse techniques to prepare libraries and sequence TCR repertoires. Each donor's leukapheresis produced roughly between about 0.9 and 9.5 billion PBMCs.

The donors were healthy, HIV-negative adults with no recently reported acute infections or vaccinations. All donors were Caucasian adults living in Nashville, Tennessee, USA. For unsorted samples, some 90 million PBMCs were counted, and genomic DNA was extracted using the QIAamp DNA Blood Mini kit. Blood was collected by leukapheresis, and PBMCs were isolated by Ficoll-Histopaque density gradient centrifugation and then cryopreserved in liquid nitrogen vapor phase. Using the deep immunoSEQ assay, multiplex PCR amplified TCR CDR3 regions from genomic DNA. Genomic DNA extracted from each cell subset was distributed evenly over all wells of several immunoSEQ 96-well plates, and each plate served as one replicate. For unsorted PBMC, 300 ng of genomic DNA, equivalent to 30,000 to 35,000 T cell genomes, went into each replicate PCR. Ten immunoSEQ deep assay plates were used to sequence the unsorted PBMC genomic DNA. The purified libraries were quantified using a Qubit 3.0 fluorometer, sized with a Bioanalyzer 2100, and then quantified again using the KAPA Library Quantification kit. Every immunoSEQ 96-well plate was sequenced on a separate single-read 150-cycle Illumina NextSeq 550 flow cell. In the authors' own workflow: Because only junctional sequences without quality scores were contained in the immunoSEQ output, filtering matching that applied to full-length reads could not be performed. To assign V/J genes and CDR3, sequences were annotated using PyIR, a Python wrapper for IgBLAST v1.9, with IMGT germline references. Reads were removed for weak V/J assignments (E-value above 1e-6), missing CDR3, stop codons, out-of-frame junctions, or ambiguous translated residues. V3J clonotypes were defined as sequences sharing the same inferred V gene, J gene, and CDR3 amino acid sequence. Percentage overlap between repertoires was calculated by dividing the number of shared unique clonotypes by the size of the smaller repertoire. Repertoire richness was assessed with RTK rarefaction, the Chao1 estimator, and Recon v2.1 estimates of unobserved clonotypes. Here the immuneACCESS table is served through TCRdb, limited to in-frame sequences with V and J called. Missing clones are a known gap in these copies; in checked studies unresolved V genes cover under half, and the rest lacks a known reason. V, J and clone size are those of that table, while D and trimming were read from the DNA. The sample table contains 400,000 to 500,000 clones; only one count was recorded for 75% to 85% of them. The ten largest clonotypes hold approximately 12% of the sample.

Looking up the germline V gene (reference sequence) yields CDR1 SEHNR and CDR2 FQNEAQ. The junction carries 8 bases between V and J, which are trimmed by 8 bases and 2 bases respectively. There are 12 amino acids in the CDR3, from cysteine to phenylalanine inclusive. The read is trimmed to its CDR3 DNA, 36 bases read in frame from base 1. The study at large found these results: Because the study included only a small number of donors, the genetic and exposure-history diversity represented was limited. Based on pairwise subsampling, the degree of clonotype sharing among donors was expected to be affected by sequencing depth. Sampling was limited to blood, and TCR repertoires in tissue likely differ from TCR repertoires in blood.

The table lists this clone with a few counts. No antigen is known for it. No much larger clone is present one base from it, and per-base qualities are unavailable. The sample comprised PBMCs. The sequence was obtained from a woman in her 40s in good health. Some clones in this sample may be carry-over from other donors' samples. This sequence uses TRBV7-9 and TRBJ2-3, with the D segment identity uncertain. The bases are TGTGCCAGCGGCGGATTCACAGATACGCAGTATTTT. It specifies CASGGFTDTQYF.